This is a list of T cell receptor beta chains from one sample in a study of blood T cell repertoires in COVID-19. Method: immunoSEQ multiplex PCR; TCRdb's copy keeps in-frame clones and lacks some. The repertoire consists of 200,000 to 250,000 clones, with 70% to 90% occurring once and the leading ten covering 2.9%. The sequenced sample consisted of peripheral blood. The receptors shown here come from a man aged 45-60 years who had recovered from COVID-19. The CDR3 runs from the conserved cysteine through the conserved F or W. A D gene is named only where the DNA matches it firmly. Rows may omit the clone size; those that give it use once, few, many or a size class.

>NA|TRBJ2-7|TRBV5-1|NA
CASSPGLDSSYEQYF
TGCGCCAGCAGCCCGGGACTTGATAGCTCCTACGAGCAGTACTTC
>NA|TRBJ1-6|TRBV5-1|TRBD1
CASSLAPGQGSPLHF
TGCGCCAGCAGCTTGGCACCGGGACAGGGTTCACCCCTCCACTTT
>once|TRBJ2-7|TRBV4-2|TRBD1
CASSQVPKGTGRYEQYF
TGTGCCAGCAGCCAAGTCCCCAAGGGGACAGGCAGATACGAGCAGTACTTC
>NA|TRBJ2-5|TRBV7-8|TRBD2
CASSGGVSKETQYF
TGTGCCAGCAGCGGGGGGGTCTCAAAAGAGACCCAGTACTTC
>NA|TRBJ2-1|TRBV19|TRBD2
CASSDSGRDEQFF
TGTGCCAGTAGTGATAGCGGGAGGGATGAGCAGTTCTTC
>NA|TRBJ2-4|TRBV28|TRBD1
CASTVDRVKNIQYF
TGTGCCAGCACGGTGGACAGGGTCAAAAACATTCAGTACTTC
>few|TRBJ2-7|TRBV7-2|NA
CASSLGDGRPPAYEQYF
TGTGCCAGCAGCTTAGGAGACGGCAGGCCCCCTGCCTACGAGCAGTACTTC
>NA|TRBJ2-2|TRBV7-2|TRBD2
CASSLRSSGRAGELFF
TGTGCCAGCAGCTTAAGGTCTAGCGGGAGGGCCGGGGAGCTGTTTTTT
>NA|TRBJ2-7|TRBV28|TRBD2
CASSPQRGYYEQYF
TGTGCCAGCAGTCCTCAGCGGGGTTACTACGAGCAGTACTTC
>once|TRBJ2-7|TRBV28|TRBD1
CASSHLDRDGGEQYF
TGTGCCAGCAGTCACCTGGACAGGGATGGGGGCGAGCAGTACTTC
>NA|TRBJ2-2|TRBV18|TRBD1
CASSPRDRGTGELFF
TGTGCCAGCTCACCGCGGGACAGGGGCACCGGGGAGCTGTTTTTT
>NA|TRBJ2-1|TRBV12-3/TRBV12-4|NA
CASRPALGDEQFF
TGTGCCAGCAGACCCGCCCTAGGGGATGAGCAGTTCTTC
>NA|TRBJ1-1|TRBV5-4|NA
CASSLRAGVDTEAFF
TGTGCCAGCAGCTTGAGAGCAGGGGTGGACACTGAAGCTTTCTTT
>few|TRBJ2-2|TRBV7-2|TRBD1
CASSPDRVWSGELFF
TGTGCCAGCAGCCCGGACAGGGTTTGGAGCGGGGAGCTGTTTTTT
>NA|TRBJ1-5|TRBV13|TRBD1
CASSILGQGGSEPQHF
TGTGCCAGCAGCATTTTGGGACAGGGAGGTTCGGAGCCCCAGCATTTT
>NA|TRBJ1-1|TRBV7-9|NA
CASSPAPETGDTEAFF
TGTGCCAGCAGTCCTGCCCCGGAAACGGGGGACACTGAAGCTTTCTTT
>NA|TRBJ2-7|TRBV28|NA
CASSPRYEQYF
TGTGCCAGCAGCCCGAGGTACGAGCAGTACTTC
>NA|TRBJ2-7|TRBV7-2|TRBD2
CASSLLAGRAFDEQYF
TGTGCCAGCAGCTTACTGGCCGGGAGGGCCTTTGACGAGCAGTACTTC
>NA|TRBJ2-3|TRBV6-2/TRBV6-3|NA
CASSSGPPRGTDTQYF
TGTGCCAGCAGTTCAGGCCCGCCGAGGGGCACAGATACGCAGTATTTT
>NA|TRBJ2-2|TRBV28|TRBD2
CASSSGLAGGTGELFF
TGTGCCAGCAGTTCCGGACTAGCGGGGGGCACCGGGGAGCTGTTTTTT
>NA|TRBJ2-3|TRBV6-4|TRBD2
CASSDSRTSGTDTQYF
TGTGCCAGCAGTGACTCCAGGACTAGCGGCACAGATACGCAGTATTTT
>NA|TRBJ2-7|TRBV4-2|TRBD2
CASSHPGTSGNEQYF
TGTGCCAGCAGCCACCCGGGGACTAGCGGGAACGAGCAGTACTTC
>NA|TRBJ2-5|TRBV14|NA
CASSQERETQYF
TGTGCCAGCAGCCAAGAGAGGGAGACCCAGTACTTC
>NA|TRBJ2-2|TRBV11-2|TRBD1
CASSRDRNTGELFF
TGTGCCAGCAGCCGGGACAGGAACACCGGGGAGCTGTTTTTT
>NA|TRBJ1-5|TRBV28|NA
CASSSAGLNQPQHF
TGTGCCAGCAGTTCGGCAGGGCTCAATCAGCCCCAGCATTTT
>NA|TRBJ1-5|TRBV6-5|NA
CASSRRGNQPQHF
TGTGCCAGCAGTCGCAGGGGTAATCAGCCCCAGCATTTT
>NA|TRBJ2-6|TRBV19|NA
CASSIGRGRSGANVLTF
TGTGCCAGTAGTATAGGTAGAGGGAGGTCTGGGGCCAACGTCCTGACTTTC
>few|TRBJ1-2|TRBV7-9|TRBD1
CASSWTGSDGYTF
TGTGCCAGCAGCTGGACAGGGTCTGATGGCTACACCTTC
>NA|TRBJ2-7|TRBV28|TRBD1
CASSTAGTGRYEQYF
TGTGCCAGCAGTACAGCCGGGACAGGGCGGTACGAGCAGTACTTC
>NA|TRBJ2-7|TRBV19|NA
CASSPGFLYEQYF
TGTGCCAGTAGCCCGGGATTCCTCTACGAGCAGTACTTC
>NA|TRBJ2-5|TRBV10-3|TRBD2
CAISESLAGGPETQYF
TGTGCCATCAGTGAGTCCCTAGCGGGAGGGCCGGAGACCCAGTACTTC
>NA|TRBJ1-2|TRBV10-3|TRBD1
CAIGGTGNYGYTF
TGTGCCATCGGAGGGACAGGGAACTATGGCTACACCTTC
>NA|TRBJ1-2|TRBV28|NA
CASSPSYYGYTF
TGTGCCAGCAGCCCGTCCTACTATGGCTACACCTTC
>NA|TRBJ2-4|TRBV11-2|NA
CASSSDRTVTGGNIQYF
TGTGCCAGCAGCTCTGACAGGACAGTCACTGGGGGAAACATTCAGTACTTC
>NA|TRBJ2-1|TRBV30|TRBD2
CAWSVRLAGSYNEQFF
TGTGCCTGGAGTGTACGGCTAGCGGGATCCTACAATGAGCAGTTCTTC
>NA|TRBJ2-1|TRBV29-1|NA
CSVEDPQGRNEQFF
TGCAGCGTTGAAGACCCACAGGGACGGAATGAGCAGTTCTTC
>NA|TRBJ2-1|TRBV14|TRBD1
CASVSGTVGMHEQFF
TGTGCCAGCGTCTCCGGGACAGTAGGGATGCATGAGCAGTTCTTC
>NA|TRBJ2-1|TRBV12-3/TRBV12-4|NA
CANRGLLQIEQFF
TGTGCCAACCGGGGACTCCTCCAGATTGAGCAGTTCTTC
>NA|TRBJ2-1|TRBV23-1|NA
CASSQCTLSLASKEQFF
TGCGCCAGCAGTCAATGTACCCTGTCACTTGCCTCGAAAGAGCAGTTCTTC
>NA|TRBJ2-3|TRBV3-1/TRBV3-2|NA
CASSLSVLDPRDTQYF
TGTGCCAGCAGCCTATCTGTGTTAGATCCCCGAGATACGCAGTATTTT
>NA|TRBJ2-7|TRBV6-5|NA
CASRTIAYEQYF
TGTGCCAGCAGAACCATAGCCTACGAGCAGTACTTC
>NA|TRBJ1-1|TRBV3-1/TRBV3-2|NA
CASSEQGEAFF
TGTGCCAGCAGCGAACAGGGAGAAGCTTTCTTT
>NA|TRBJ2-2|TRBV9|NA
CASSVVQGPTGELFF
TGTGCCAGCAGCGTAGTCCAGGGTCCAACCGGGGAGCTGTTTTTT
>NA|TRBJ1-2|TRBV27|TRBD1
CASSPRTGYGYTF
TGTGCCAGCAGCCCTCGGACAGGGTACGGCTACACCTTC
>NA|TRBJ1-5|TRBV4-1|NA
CASSQDITAGNQPQHF
TGCGCCAGCAGCCAAGATATCACAGCCGGCAATCAGCCCCAGCATTTT
>NA|TRBJ1-1|TRBV28|TRBD1
CASSDRVDTEAFF
TGTGCCAGCAGCGACAGGGTCGACACTGAAGCTTTCTTT
>NA|TRBJ1-6|TRBV14|TRBD1
CASSTGQGRNSPLHF
TGTGCCAGCAGCACCGGACAGGGGAGGAATTCACCCCTCCACTTT
>NA|TRBJ1-2|TRBV29-1|TRBD1
CSVYTGTGSVYGYTF
TGCAGCGTTTACACCGGGACAGGGTCCGTCTATGGCTACACCTTC
>NA|TRBJ2-2|TRBV15|TRBD1
CATSRGQGQGAGELFF
TGTGCCACCAGCAGAGGTCAAGGACAGGGGGCCGGGGAGCTGTTTTTT
>NA|TRBJ2-1|TRBV19|TRBD1
CASSKRDRSSYNEQFF
TGTGCCAGTAGTAAAAGGGACAGGTCCTCTTACAATGAGCAGTTCTTC
>few|TRBJ2-6|TRBV27|TRBD2
CASTSGSTGANVLTF
TGTGCCAGCACTAGCGGGAGCACTGGGGCCAACGTCCTGACTTTC
>few|TRBJ2-5|TRBV27|NA
CASRLGPRGVGTQYF
TGTGCCAGCAGGTTGGGGCCAAGGGGCGTTGGGACCCAGTACTTC
>NA|TRBJ2-7|TRBV30|NA
CAWWGGAGGDEQYF
TGTGCCTGGTGGGGGGGGGCAGGGGGCGACGAGCAGTACTTC
>NA|TRBJ2-3|TRBV7-2|TRBD2
CASSLRREALVGTDTQYF
TGTGCCAGCAGCTTAAGGCGGGAGGCTCTAGTTGGTACAGATACGCAGTATTTT
>NA|TRBJ1-3|TRBV7-2|NA
CASSIDSSSGNTIYF
TGTGCCAGCAGCATCGACAGTAGCTCTGGAAACACCATATATTTT
>NA|TRBJ2-7|TRBV27|TRBD1
CASSSPDRRSYEQYF
TGTGCCAGCAGTTCGCCGGACAGGCGCTCCTACGAGCAGTACTTC
>NA|TRBJ1-3|TRBV19|TRBD1
CASSYGTGGRTIYF
TGTGCCAGTAGTTACGGGACAGGGGGCCGCACCATATATTTT
>NA|TRBJ2-5|TRBV18|TRBD2
CASSPRLAGGETQYF
TGTGCCAGCTCACCGCGGCTAGCGGGAGGGGAGACCCAGTACTTC
>NA|TRBJ2-3|TRBV2|TRBD2
CASRARTVALGLAADTQYF
TGTGCCAGCAGAGCCCGCACAGTAGCCCTGGGACTAGCTGCAGATACGCAGTATTTT
>few|TRBJ1-5|TRBV18|TRBD1
CASSPTGGPGQPQHF
TGTGCCAGCTCACCAACAGGGGGCCCCGGTCAGCCCCAGCATTTT